Listed below are T cell receptor beta chains from one sample, sequenced in a study of T cell responses to AZD1222 COVID-19 vaccine. Profiled with immunoSEQ multiplex PCR; TCRdb holds only in-frame clones, not every one. This table holds roughly 120,000 clones, roughly 87% found once. The sequencing used peripheral blood, collected 28 days after the second AZD1222 dose. Receptors originate from an adult who received the AZD1222 COVID-19 vaccine. Each CDR3 is given with its conserved first and last residue. D genes are given only for firm matches. Size is omitted from some rows. Given values are once, few, many or a class for expanded clones.

J gene: TRBJ2-2
clone size: .
V gene: TRBV2
D gene: .
CDR3 length: 15
CDR3 protein: CASSESSLSTGELFF
CDR3 DNA: TGTGCCAGCAGTGAATCGAGCCTAAGTACCGGGGAGCTGTTTTTT

J gene: TRBJ1-1
clone size: .
V gene: TRBV15
D gene: .
CDR3 length: 15
CDR3 protein: CATSRPHGGVTEAFF
CDR3 DNA: TGTGCCACCAGCAGACCACATGGAGGCGTGACTGAAGCTTTCTTT

J gene: TRBJ1-2
clone size: .
V gene: TRBV19
D gene: TRBD1
CDR3 length: 13
CDR3 protein: CASSRDRGHGYTF
CDR3 DNA: TGTGCCAGTAGTCGGGACAGGGGGCATGGCTACACCTTC

J gene: TRBJ1-5
clone size: .
V gene: TRBV19
D gene: TRBD1
CDR3 length: 14
CDR3 protein: CASGWTGRNQPQHF
CDR3 DNA: TGTGCCAGCGGATGGACAGGCCGCAATCAGCCCCAGCATTTT

J gene: TRBJ1-2
clone size: .
V gene: TRBV5-1
D gene: TRBD1
CDR3 length: 15
CDR3 protein: CASSLGTGGIYGYTF
CDR3 DNA: TGCGCCAGCAGCCTAGGGACAGGGGGCATCTATGGCTACACCTTC

J gene: TRBJ2-7
clone size: once
V gene: TRBV4-2
D gene: TRBD2
CDR3 length: 13
CDR3 protein: CASSQVRGAEQYF
CDR3 DNA: TGTGCCAGCAGCCAAGTGCGGGGGGCTGAGCAGTACTTC

J gene: TRBJ2-6
clone size: .
V gene: TRBV7-9
D gene: .
CDR3 length: 14
CDR3 protein: CASSLSSGANVLTF
CDR3 DNA: TGTGCCAGCAGCTTAAGCTCTGGGGCCAACGTCCTGACTTTC

J gene: TRBJ1-6
clone size: .
V gene: TRBV19
D gene: .
CDR3 length: 13
CDR3 protein: CASSIMANSPLHF
CDR3 DNA: TGTGCCAGTAGTATTATGGCGAATTCACCCCTCCACTTT

J gene: TRBJ2-3
clone size: .
V gene: TRBV19
D gene: TRBD1
CDR3 length: 14
CDR3 protein: CASRSTGVRDTQYF
CDR3 DNA: TGTGCCAGTAGATCGACAGGGGTTCGGGATACGCAGTATTTT

J gene: TRBJ1-6
clone size: .
V gene: TRBV5-4
D gene: .
CDR3 length: 15
CDR3 protein: CASSLQGIYNSPLHF
CDR3 DNA: TGTGCCAGCAGCCTCCAGGGGATCTATAATTCACCCCTCCACTTT

J gene: TRBJ1-1
clone size: .
V gene: TRBV5-1
D gene: TRBD1
CDR3 length: 13
CDR3 protein: CASSGDRGTEAFF
CDR3 DNA: TGCGCCAGCAGCGGGGACAGAGGCACTGAAGCTTTCTTT

J gene: TRBJ1-1
clone size: .
V gene: TRBV29-1
D gene: .
CDR3 length: 14
CDR3 protein: CSVEYPGLNTEAFF
CDR3 DNA: TGCAGCGTTGAATACCCGGGGTTGAACACTGAAGCTTTCTTT

J gene: TRBJ1-1
clone size: .
V gene: TRBV7-9
D gene: .
CDR3 length: 18
CDR3 protein: CASSLKRGGQLKNTEAFF
CDR3 DNA: TGTGCCAGCAGCTTAAAGAGGGGCGGGCAGCTTAAGAACACTGAAGCTTTCTTT

J gene: TRBJ2-5
clone size: .
V gene: TRBV7-6
D gene: .
CDR3 length: 14
CDR3 protein: CASNTRGRTETQYF
CDR3 DNA: TGTGCCAGCAACACCAGGGGCCGAACGGAGACCCAGTACTTC

J gene: TRBJ1-4
clone size: .
V gene: TRBV7-2
D gene: .
CDR3 length: 14
CDR3 protein: CASSLGHSNEKLFF
CDR3 DNA: TGTGCCAGCAGCTTAGGACACAGTAATGAAAAACTGTTTTTT

J gene: TRBJ1-4
clone size: .
V gene: TRBV7-2
D gene: .
CDR3 length: 12
CDR3 protein: CASSLASDRLFF
CDR3 DNA: TGTGCCAGCAGCTTAGCGTCAGACAGGCTGTTTTTT

J gene: TRBJ1-4
clone size: once
V gene: TRBV21-1
D gene: .
CDR3 length: 15
CDR3 protein: CASSHRGRVNEKLFF
CDR3 DNA: TGTGCCAGCTCACACCGGGGACGGGTAAATGAAAAACTGTTTTTT

J gene: TRBJ1-4
clone size: .
V gene: TRBV5-1
D gene: .
CDR3 length: 17
CDR3 protein: CASSQQGAGATNEKLFF
CDR3 DNA: TGCGCCAGCAGTCAACAGGGTGCGGGGGCAACTAATGAAAAACTGTTTTTT

J gene: TRBJ1-2
clone size: .
V gene: TRBV11-2
D gene: .
CDR3 length: 16
CDR3 protein: CASSLGGFGANYGYTF
CDR3 DNA: TGTGCCAGCAGCTTAGGGGGTTTTGGAGCTAACTATGGCTACACCTTC

J gene: TRBJ1-2
clone size: .
V gene: TRBV5-4
D gene: TRBD1
CDR3 length: 16
CDR3 protein: CASSFPGDRGPYGYTF
CDR3 DNA: TGTGCCAGCAGTTTCCCCGGGGACAGGGGACCCTATGGCTACACCTTC

J gene: TRBJ2-7
clone size: .
V gene: TRBV7-9
D gene: .
CDR3 length: 15
CDR3 protein: CASSLTGPLPNEQYF
CDR3 DNA: TGTGCCAGCAGCTTAACGGGACCCCTCCCCAACGAGCAGTACTTC

J gene: TRBJ2-5
clone size: .
V gene: TRBV3-1/TRBV3-2
D gene: TRBD1
CDR3 length: 17
CDR3 protein: CASSQDWTGESKETQYF
CDR3 DNA: TGTGCCAGCAGCCAAGATTGGACAGGGGAGTCCAAAGAGACCCAGTACTTC

J gene: TRBJ2-2
clone size: .
V gene: TRBV2
D gene: .
CDR3 length: 14
CDR3 protein: CASSAKTGNRELFF
CDR3 DNA: TGTGCCAGCAGCGCTAAAACAGGGAACCGGGAGCTGTTTTTT

J gene: TRBJ1-5
clone size: few
V gene: TRBV20-1
D gene: .
CDR3 length: 14
CDR3 protein: CSASGRNSNQPQHF
CDR3 DNA: TGCAGTGCTAGTGGGCGGAATAGCAATCAGCCCCAGCATTTT

J gene: TRBJ2-1
clone size: .
V gene: TRBV6-6
D gene: TRBD2
CDR3 length: 16
CDR3 protein: CASSYRTSLGDNEQFF
CDR3 DNA: TGTGCCAGCAGTTACAGGACTAGCTTAGGTGACAATGAGCAGTTCTTC

J gene: TRBJ2-1
clone size: .
V gene: TRBV2
D gene: .
CDR3 length: 15
CDR3 protein: CASRREQGVYNEQFF
CDR3 DNA: TGTGCCAGCAGAAGGGAACAGGGAGTCTACAATGAGCAGTTCTTC

J gene: TRBJ1-2
clone size: .
V gene: TRBV19
D gene: .
CDR3 length: 15
CDR3 protein: CASSMTIQSNYGYTF
CDR3 DNA: TGTGCCAGTAGTATGACCATACAGAGTAACTATGGCTACACCTTC

J gene: TRBJ1-4
clone size: .
V gene: TRBV6-5
D gene: .
CDR3 length: 15
CDR3 protein: CASSYSSQGSRKLFF
CDR3 DNA: TGTGCCAGCAGTTACTCGTCGCAGGGAAGCCGAAAACTGTTTTTT

J gene: TRBJ1-3
clone size: .
V gene: TRBV5-6
D gene: .
CDR3 length: 16
CDR3 protein: CASRFGHSRSGNTIYF
CDR3 DNA: TGTGCCAGCAGGTTCGGGCACAGCCGCTCTGGAAACACCATATATTTT

J gene: TRBJ2-7
clone size: .
V gene: TRBV6-5
D gene: .
CDR3 length: 12
CDR3 protein: CASRQQTYEQYF
CDR3 DNA: TGTGCCAGCAGGCAACAGACCTACGAGCAGTACTTC

J gene: TRBJ2-7
clone size: .
V gene: TRBV18
D gene: TRBD1
CDR3 length: 14
CDR3 protein: CASSLTGIGYEQYF
CDR3 DNA: TGTGCCAGCTCACTGACAGGGATCGGCTACGAGCAGTACTTC

J gene: TRBJ2-2
clone size: once
V gene: TRBV5-4
D gene: .
CDR3 length: 14
CDR3 protein: CASSLARATGELFF
CDR3 DNA: TGTGCCAGCAGCTTGGCCAGGGCCACCGGGGAGCTGTTTTTT

J gene: TRBJ2-2
clone size: .
V gene: TRBV27
D gene: TRBD1
CDR3 length: 14
CDR3 protein: CASSFDRGTGELFF
CDR3 DNA: TGTGCCAGCAGTTTCGACAGGGGGACCGGGGAGCTGTTTTTT

J gene: TRBJ1-5
clone size: .
V gene: TRBV19
D gene: .
CDR3 length: 17
CDR3 protein: CASSPIWAGPTAQPQHF
CDR3 DNA: TGTGCCAGTAGTCCCATTTGGGCAGGTCCCACGGCGCAGCCCCAGCATTTT